What follows are 30 T cell receptor beta chains derived from one specimen sequenced in a study of cytomegalovirus exposure and HLA in healthy donors. A multiplex PCR was run with 60 Vbeta primers and 13 Jbeta primers. The protocol was immunoSEQ multiplex PCR, while the TCRdb copy is restricted to in-frame clones and leaves out a portion. This table has approximately 210,000 clones, around 87% appearing once. Sequenced sample: PBMCs. The receptor set was obtained from a woman between 18 and 29 years old in good health and CMV-seronegative.

The CDR3 sequence: CASRGSSGGAYEQYF. In nucleotides, the CDR3 is TGCGCCAGCAGGGGGTCTAGCGGGGGGGCCTACGAGCAGTACTTC. The V and J genes are TRBV4-1 and TRBJ2-7; 12 nucleotides agree with TRBD2. The junction had 5 bases not matched to a gene; V was cut back by 6 bases and J by 2 bases. This CDR3 spans 15 amino acids. Germline V gene sequence: CDR1 MGHRA, CDR2 YSYEKL.

V gene TRBV7-9 combines with J gene TRBJ2-7; weak D call: TRBD2 (5 bases). With 3 bases removed from V and 6 bases from J, the gap between germline ends came to 18 bases. The CDR3 has 15 amino acids. Germline assignment: CDR1 SEHNR and CDR2 FQNEAQ (reference sequence). CDR3 nucleotides: TGTGCCAGCAGCTTCGGGCTAGCTGAAGCCCGCGAGCAGTACTTC. It translates to CASSFGLAEAREQYF.

V is TRBV7-2 and J is TRBJ2-5; maybe TRBD2 (6 bases). Trimming removed 5 bases from V and 4 bases from J, with 14 bases in between. Germline V CDR1 and CDR2: SGHTA, FQGNSA. This CDR3 comprises 14 residues. The chain's CDR3 is CASSPGGGRETQYF. CDR3 coding DNA: TGTGCCAGCAGCCCCGGGGGAGGCCGAGAGACCCAGTACTTC.

CDR3 nucleotides: TGCGCCAGCAGCCAGGGACAGGGTGTCCACGAGCAGTACTTC. Its translation: CASSQGQGVHEQYF. The chain links TRBV5-1 to TRBJ2-7, with TRBD1 identical over 9 bases. J gave up 5 bases and V 4 bases, and 7 bases lay outside the gene matches. The CDR3 has 14 residues. Germline V gene sequence: CDR1 SGHRS, CDR2 YFSETQ.

The J gene is TRBJ1-3, the V gene TRBV6-5; TRBD1 is a possible D gene (5 bases). Germline-derived CDR1 and CDR2 are MNHEY and SVGAGI. V shed 2 bases and J shed 1 base, with 9 bases lying between them. The CDR3 consists of 15 residues. The CDR3 spells CASSYAGGSGNTIYF. Written as DNA, the CDR3 is TGTGCCAGCAGTTACGCTGGGGGGTCTGGAAACACCATATATTTT.

This chain uses TRBV12-5 with TRBJ2-1; 8 bases are a match to TRBD1. Per the germline V gene, CDR1 is LGHNT and CDR2 is FRNRAP. Germline trimming cut 4 bases from V and 6 bases from J; bases unmatched to any gene: 17. The CDR3 contains 18 residues. The CDR3 sequence: CASGSFFLGTGGFNEQFF. The CDR3 DNA follows: TGTGCTAGTGGTTCCTTTTTTCTAGGGACAGGTGGATTCAATGAGCAGTTCTTC.

This chain connects TRBV11-2 to TRBJ2-7, with 10 bases identical to TRBD1. Trimming took 1 base from V and 3 from J; bases not matched to a gene: 6. The CDR3 contains 16 residues. The V gene's germline CDR1 is SGHAT and CDR2 FQNNGV. CDR3 residues: CASSLVLGTGDYEQYF. Here the CDR3 DNA reads TGTGCCAGCAGCTTAGTTTTGGGGACAGGGGACTACGAGCAGTACTTC.

This clone was counted a few times. Additional DNA sequences in this sample encode the identical CDR3. V gene TRBV2 combines with J gene TRBJ2-3; possible D gene TRBD2, 6 bases. The V and J ends lost 5 bases and 1 base respectively, with 10 bases between them. The CDR3 loop spans 14 amino acids. Per germline, CDR1 SNHLY and CDR2 FYNNEI. CDR3 loop: CASSRGFGTDTQYF. Written as DNA, the CDR3 is TGTGCCAGCAGTCGGGGGTTCGGCACAGATACGCAGTATTTT.

This rearrangement joins TRBV7-2 to TRBJ1-3; maybe TRBD1 (5 bases). Trimming left V 3 bases short and J 3 bases short, with 12 bases between. The germline CDR1 and CDR2 sequences are SGHTA and FQGNSA. This CDR3 contains 15 residues. In DNA, the CDR3 is TGTGCCAGCAGCTTCACAGGACAAGTTGGAAACACCATATATTTT. Amino acids: CASSFTGQVGNTIYF.

This chain uses TRBV7-9 with TRBJ2-1, with 11 nucleotides matching TRBD2. The CDR3 sequence is 16 residues long. Looked up from germline, CDR1 is SEHNR and CDR2 is FQNEAQ (reference sequence). Germline trimming cut 4 bases from V and 0 bases from J; bases unmatched to any gene: 2. This CDR3 reads CASSSLAGGSYNEQFF. DNA for the CDR3: TGTGCCAGCAGCTCCCTAGCGGGGGGCTCCTACAATGAGCAGTTCTTC.

This chain uses TRBV5-1 with TRBJ1-5, with a possible D match to TRBD1 (5 bases). V was shortened by 0 bases and J by 2 bases, with 9 bases between the two germline ends. Germline V CDR1 and CDR2: SGHRS, YFSETQ. This CDR3 contains 15 residues. CDR3 DNA sequence: TGCGCCAGCAGCTTGGGAGGGACTGGCAATCAGCCCCAGCATTTT. It codes for CASSLGGTGNQPQHF.

The chain recombines TRBV4-2 with TRBJ1-2; D may be TRBD1 (5 bases). Trimming pared 4 bases from V and 8 bases from J, leaving 14 bases between. Germline CDR1 is LGHNA and CDR2 is YNFKEQ. CDR3 size: 13 residues. The CDR3 coding sequence is TGTGCCAGCAGCCCTGACAGCCTTGGAGGCTACACCTTC. Translating gives CASSPDSLGGYTF.

This sequence joins TRBV7-9 and TRBJ2-1, with D unclear. The CDR3 consists of 12 residues. The V end was cut by 2 bases, the J end by 4 bases, with 3 bases between. The germline CDR1 and CDR2 sequences are SEHNR and FQNEAQ (reference sequence). CDR3 loop: CASSLLYNEQFF. CDR3 coding DNA: TGTGCCAGCAGCTTACTTTACAATGAGCAGTTCTTC.

The chain is built from TRBV5-6 and TRBJ1-1, with no clear D. In germline, CDR1 is SGHDT, CDR2 YYEEEE. The CDR3 has 15 amino acids. The V end was cut by 1 base, the J end by 7 bases, with 17 bases between. The CDR3 loop reads CASSLFAGLDNEAFF. Written as DNA, the CDR3 is TGTGCCAGCAGCTTGTTCGCGGGGTTGGATAATGAAGCTTTCTTT. The entire variable domain, with the rest obtained from reference TRBV5-6 and TRBJ1-1, is as follows: DAGVTQSPTHLIKTRGQQVTLRCSPKSGHDTVSWYQQALGQGPQFIFQYYEEEERQRGNFPDRFSGHQFPNYSSELNVNALLLGDSALYLCASSLFAGLDNEAFFGQGTRLTVV.

The J gene is TRBJ2-3, the V gene TRBV4-2; TRBD2 matches at 7 bases. Trimming removed 0 bases from V and 2 bases from J; junction bases left unmatched: 2. This CDR3 contains 15 residues. The V gene's germline CDR1 is LGHNA and CDR2 YNFKEQ. The CDR3 region is CASSQDTSDTDTQYF. CDR3 sequence (DNA): TGTGCCAGCAGCCAAGATACTAGCGACACAGATACGCAGTATTTT.

The V gene is TRBV27, the J gene TRBJ2-7, with a tentative D call TRBD2 (6 bases). Germline V gene lookup returns CDR1 MNHEY and CDR2 SMNVEV (reference sequence). V was pared by 1 base and J by 1 base, with 8 bases between. The CDR3 consists of 14 residues. The CDR3 loop reads CASSLYAGSYEQYF. The CDR3 DNA is TGTGCCAGCAGTTTATATGCGGGGTCCTACGAGCAGTACTTC.

The chain is built from TRBV29-1 and TRBJ2-1, with TRBD2 matching over 8 bases. Losses at the gene ends were 6 bases for V and 0 bases for J; bases not matched to a gene: 13. CDR1 and CDR2 (germline): SQVTM, ANQGSEA. The CDR3 has 17 amino acids. The CDR3 sequence is CSVAGIAGRSSYNEQFF. DNA of the CDR3: TGCAGCGTAGCAGGTATAGCGGGACGGAGCTCCTACAATGAGCAGTTCTTC.

In regard to this clone: At one end the junction does not follow the germline gene, possibly because of a read error. The chain employs TRBV7-9 and TRBJ2-1; 10 nucleotides line up with TRBD2. Germline CDR1 is SEHNR and CDR2 is FQNEAQ (reference sequence). The CDR3 contains 17 residues. CDR3 in DNA: TGTGCCAGCAGCCTAGCGGCCAGCGGGAGGGCCCATCGGGAGCAGTTCTTC. Its translation: CASSLAASGRAHREQFF.

The V gene is TRBV15, the J gene TRBJ1-2; 7 nucleotides line up with TRBD1. After removal of 3 bases from V and 3 bases from J, the junction contained 7 bases not matched to a gene. There are 15 residues in the CDR3. Germline CDR1 is LNHNV and CDR2 is YYDKDF (reference sequence). In DNA, the CDR3 is TGTGCCACCAGCAGTATCCACAGGGGCGACTATGGCTACACCTTC. It codes for CATSSIHRGDYGYTF. The whole variable domain, remainder taken from reference TRBV15 and TRBJ1-2, is DAMVIQNPRYQVTQFGKPVTLSCSQTLNHNVMYWYQQKSSQAPKLLFHYYDKDFNNEADTPDNFQSRRPNTSFCFLDIRSPGLGDTAMYLCATSSIHRGDYGYTFGSGTRLTVV.

The sample holds one count of this clone. The J gene is TRBJ1-1, the V gene TRBV5-4; the D is unclear. The ends were cut back, 4 bases at V and 5 bases at J, with 18 bases in the middle. Looked up from germline, CDR1 is SGHNT and CDR2 is YYREEE (reference sequence). The CDR3 extends over 15 amino acids. CDR3 in DNA: TGTGCCAGCAGCCCCAGCGGCACCTCGGGGACTGAAGCTTTCTTT. Amino acids: CASSPSGTSGTEAFF. Full variable domain (remainder filled in from reference TRBV5-4 and TRBJ1-1): ETGVTQSPTHLIKTRGQQVTLRCSSQSGHNTVSWYQQALGQGPQFIFQYYREEENGRGNFPPRFSGLQFPNYSSELNVNALELDDSALYLCASSPSGTSGTEAFFGQGTRLTVV.

This clone was seen a single time. One end of the junction varies from germline; a read error may be responsible. This chain uses TRBV7-7 with TRBJ2-1; 11 positions match TRBD1. From germline, CDR1 is SSHAT and CDR2 FNYEAQ (reference sequence). The CDR3 sequence is 14 residues long. CDR3: CASSLGDRGNEQFF. The DNA for the CDR3 is TGTGCTAGCAGCTTGGGGGACAGGGGGAATGAGCAGTTCTTC.

V usage is TRBV27 and J usage is TRBJ2-3, with 8 bases aligning to TRBD1. V was clipped by 6 bases and J by 2 bases; unmatched bases: 7. Germline loops: CDR1 MNHEY, CDR2 SMNVEV (reference sequence). This CDR3 contains 15 residues. The CDR3, as DNA: TGTGCCAGCAGCCGGGACAGGTGGACCACAGATACGCAGTATTTT. Its translation is CASSRDRWTTDTQYF.

In this sample, this clone turned up once. The chain links TRBV6-1 to TRBJ1-5, with D possibly matching TRBD1 (6 bases). Per germline, CDR1 MNHNS and CDR2 SASEGT. The V end lost 6 bases, the J end lost 3 bases, and 15 bases lay between the germline ends. The CDR3 loop spans 15 amino acids. Written as DNA, the CDR3 is TGTGCCAGCAGGGTGGACTCGGGACACAATCAGCCCCAGCATTTT. This gives the protein CASRVDSGHNQPQHF.

The V gene is TRBV7-9, the J gene TRBJ1-4, with 9 bases fitting TRBD1. V lost 7 bases to trimming and J lost 3 bases; unmatched junction nucleotides: 6. The CDR3 spans 15 residues. Germline V gene lookup returns CDR1 SEHNR and CDR2 FQNEAQ (reference sequence). DNA for the CDR3: TGTGCCAGCAACATTAACAGGGGGCCTAATGAAAAACTGTTTTTT. The encoded protein is CASNINRGPNEKLFF.

This rearrangement joins TRBV28 to TRBJ1-1; D ambiguous. Trimming shortened V by 6 bases and J by 3 bases, and 14 bases separated the two germline ends. CDR1 is MDHEN, CDR2 SYDVKM, per germline. This CDR3 contains 14 residues. The CDR3 region has the DNA TGTGCCAGCAGCCCCGGGCCGAGGGACACTGAAGCTTTCTTT. Translation gives CASSPGPRDTEAFF.

This clone showed up just once. This sequence joins TRBV29-1 and TRBJ2-5, with D unresolved. V lost 4 bases and J lost 14, with 14 bases in between. The CDR3 is 10 residues long. Germline V gives CDR1 SQVTM, CDR2 ANQGSEA. The CDR3 DNA reads as TGCAGCGTTGGTGTGCCGATCAGTTACTTC. Its protein is CSVGVPISYF.

The gene calls are TRBV29-1 and TRBJ2-1; D might be TRBD2 (6 bases). Germline V gene lookup returns CDR1 SQVTM and CDR2 ANQGSEA. V was trimmed by 1 base and J by 1 base, leaving 8 bases between them. CDR3 length: 14 residues. The CDR3 nucleotides read TGCAGCGTTGAAGGGGGGGATTCCTACAATGAGCAGTTCTTC. As protein: CSVEGGDSYNEQFF.

This sequence joins TRBV10-3 and TRBJ2-5; D is perhaps TRBD2 (5 bases). The V end lost 7 bases, the J end lost 5 bases, and 14 bases lay between the germline ends. Germline values: CDR1 ENHRY, CDR2 SYGVKD. The CDR3 contains 13 residues. The CDR3 loop reads CAINAAGGETQYF. The CDR3 DNA follows: TGTGCCATCAACGCGGCGGGTGGGGAGACCCAGTACTTC.

The chain couples TRBV6-5 to TRBJ2-7, with TRBD1 matching over 7 bases. With 2 bases clipped from V and 0 bases from J, the junction kept 4 bases outside the gene matches. The CDR3 runs 15 residues. Germline CDR1 is MNHEY and CDR2 is SVGAGI. The CDR3 spells CASSYGSGGSYEQYF. The DNA for the CDR3 is TGTGCCAGCAGTTACGGCTCAGGGGGCTCCTACGAGCAGTACTTC.

This clone was seen a single time. The CDR3 loop is CASSGQTFTSYEQYF. CDR3 DNA sequence: TGTGCCAGCAGTGGACAGACCTTTACCTCCTACGAGCAGTACTTC. The chain employs TRBV7-2 and TRBJ2-7; possible D gene TRBD1, 6 bases. The germline V gene encodes CDR1 SGHTA and CDR2 FQGNSA. Between the trimmed V and J ends, which lost 6 bases and 0 bases, there was a span of 15 bases. This CDR3 has 15 residues.